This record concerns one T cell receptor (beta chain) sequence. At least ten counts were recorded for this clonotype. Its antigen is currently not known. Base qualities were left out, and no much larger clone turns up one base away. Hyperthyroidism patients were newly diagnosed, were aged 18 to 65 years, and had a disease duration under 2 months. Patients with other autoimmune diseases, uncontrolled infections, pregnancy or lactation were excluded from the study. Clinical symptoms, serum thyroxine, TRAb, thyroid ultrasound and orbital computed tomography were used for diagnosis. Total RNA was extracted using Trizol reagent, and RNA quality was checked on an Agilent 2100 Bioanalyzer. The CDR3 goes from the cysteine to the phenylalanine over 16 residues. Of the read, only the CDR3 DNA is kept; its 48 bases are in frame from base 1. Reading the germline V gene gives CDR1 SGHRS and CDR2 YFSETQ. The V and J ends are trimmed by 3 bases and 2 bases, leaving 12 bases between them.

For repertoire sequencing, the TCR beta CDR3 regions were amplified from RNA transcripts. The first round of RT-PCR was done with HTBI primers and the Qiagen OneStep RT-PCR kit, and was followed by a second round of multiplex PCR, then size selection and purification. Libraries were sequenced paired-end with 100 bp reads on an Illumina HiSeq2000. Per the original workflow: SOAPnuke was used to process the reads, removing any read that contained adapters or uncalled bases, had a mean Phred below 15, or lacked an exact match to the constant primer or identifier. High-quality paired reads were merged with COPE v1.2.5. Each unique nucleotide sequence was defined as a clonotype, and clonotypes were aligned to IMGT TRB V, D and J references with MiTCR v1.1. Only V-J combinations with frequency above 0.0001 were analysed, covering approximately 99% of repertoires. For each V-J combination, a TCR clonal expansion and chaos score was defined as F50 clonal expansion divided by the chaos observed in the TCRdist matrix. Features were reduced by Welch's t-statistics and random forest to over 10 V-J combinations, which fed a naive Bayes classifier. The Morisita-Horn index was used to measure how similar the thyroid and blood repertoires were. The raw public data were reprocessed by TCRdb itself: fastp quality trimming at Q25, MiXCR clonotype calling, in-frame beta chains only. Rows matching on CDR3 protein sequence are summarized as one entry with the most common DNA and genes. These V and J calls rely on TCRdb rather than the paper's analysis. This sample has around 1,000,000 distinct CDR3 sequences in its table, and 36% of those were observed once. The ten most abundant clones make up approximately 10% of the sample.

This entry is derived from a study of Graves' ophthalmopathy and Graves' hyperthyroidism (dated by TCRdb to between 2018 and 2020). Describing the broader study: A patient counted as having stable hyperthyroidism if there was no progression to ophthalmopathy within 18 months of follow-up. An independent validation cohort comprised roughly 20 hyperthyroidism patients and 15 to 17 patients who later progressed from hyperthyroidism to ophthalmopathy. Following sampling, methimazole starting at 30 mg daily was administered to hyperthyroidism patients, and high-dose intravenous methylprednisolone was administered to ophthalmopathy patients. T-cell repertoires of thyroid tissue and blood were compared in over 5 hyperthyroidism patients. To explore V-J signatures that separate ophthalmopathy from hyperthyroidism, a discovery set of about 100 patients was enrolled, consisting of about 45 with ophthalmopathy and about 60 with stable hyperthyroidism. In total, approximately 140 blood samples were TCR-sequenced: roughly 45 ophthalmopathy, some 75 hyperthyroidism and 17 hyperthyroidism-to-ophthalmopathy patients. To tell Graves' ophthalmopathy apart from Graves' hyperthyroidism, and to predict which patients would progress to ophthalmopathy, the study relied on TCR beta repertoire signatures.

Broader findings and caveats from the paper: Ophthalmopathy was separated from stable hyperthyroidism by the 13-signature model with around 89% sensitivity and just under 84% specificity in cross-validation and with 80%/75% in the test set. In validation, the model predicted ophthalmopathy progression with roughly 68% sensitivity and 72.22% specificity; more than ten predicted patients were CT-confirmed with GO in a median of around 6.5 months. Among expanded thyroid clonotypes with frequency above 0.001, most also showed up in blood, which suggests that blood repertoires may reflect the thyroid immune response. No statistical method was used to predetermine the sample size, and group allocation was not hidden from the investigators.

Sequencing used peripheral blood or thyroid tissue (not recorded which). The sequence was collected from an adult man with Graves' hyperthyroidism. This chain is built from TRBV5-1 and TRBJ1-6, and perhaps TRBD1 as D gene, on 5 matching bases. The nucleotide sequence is TGCGCCAGCAGCTCGGACACTCTCGCCTATAATTCACCCCTCCACTTT. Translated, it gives CASSSDTLAYNSPLHF.